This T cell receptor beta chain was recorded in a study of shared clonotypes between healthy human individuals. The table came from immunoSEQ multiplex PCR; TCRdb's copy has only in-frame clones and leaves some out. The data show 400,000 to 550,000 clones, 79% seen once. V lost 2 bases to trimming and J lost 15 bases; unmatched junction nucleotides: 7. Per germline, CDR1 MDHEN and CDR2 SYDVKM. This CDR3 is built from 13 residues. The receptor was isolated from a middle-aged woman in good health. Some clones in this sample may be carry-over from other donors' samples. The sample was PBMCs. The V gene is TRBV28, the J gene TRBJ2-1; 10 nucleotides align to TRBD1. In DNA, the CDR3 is TGTGCCAGCAGTTTAGACAGGGGGCGCGTTCCGTTCTTC. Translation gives CASSLDRGRVPFF.